This entry concerns a single TCR beta chain. Its antigen is not identified. This sample is part of a study of cytotoxic CD8 clonotypes in ibrutinib-treated CLL. Study-level points and caveats: The study found baseline clonality above age-matched healthy donors, tracking circulating CD8+ T-cell counts. Among the clonotypes, public ones were uncommon and contracted or held stable on treatment. Clonality went up at the time of ibrutinib response, stayed stable in sustained remission, and later dropped back toward its baseline level at progression.

The germline gives CDR1 SGHRS, CDR2 YFSETQ. The CDR3 covers 16 residues. The V end was cut by 4 bases, the J end by 1 base, with 17 bases between. Sequencing was performed with immunoSEQ multiplex PCR; in TCRdb, only in-frame clones are kept and a portion is missing. The data hold approximately 150,000 clones, with roughly 80% observed a single time. This receptor was identified in a human donor with chronic lymphocytic leukemia. This chain joins TRBV5-1 and TRBJ2-5; a possible D gene is TRBD1 (6 bases). The specimen was PBMCs, collected after 12 months of ibrutinib treatment. The CDR3 nucleotides are TGCGCCAGCAGCCCCACAGGGTTTGGGGGCCAAGAGACCCAGTACTTC. Translated: CASSPTGFGGQETQYF. The whole variable domain, remainder taken from reference TRBV5-1 and TRBJ2-5, is KAGVTQTPRYLIKTRGQQVTLSCSPISGHRSVSWYQQTPGQGLQFLFEYFSETQRNKGNFPGRFSGRQFSNSRSEMNVSTLELGDSALYLCASSPTGFGGQETQYFGPGTRLLVL.